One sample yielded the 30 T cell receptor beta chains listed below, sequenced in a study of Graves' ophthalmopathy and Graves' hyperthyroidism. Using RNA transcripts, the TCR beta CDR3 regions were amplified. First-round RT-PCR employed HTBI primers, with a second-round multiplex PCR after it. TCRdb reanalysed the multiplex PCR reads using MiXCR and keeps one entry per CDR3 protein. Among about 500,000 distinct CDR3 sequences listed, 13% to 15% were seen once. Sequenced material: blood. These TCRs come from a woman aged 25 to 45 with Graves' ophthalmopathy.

The CDR3 region is CSARRAPKEQYF. The CDR3 DNA follows: TGCAGTGCTAGGAGGGCTCCGAAAGAGCAGTACTTC. The chain employs TRBV20-1 and TRBJ2-7; a possible D gene is TRBD2 (5 bases). V lost 3 bases, J lost 7 bases, and 13 bases lay in between. CDR1 and CDR2 (germline): DFQATT, SNEGSKA (reference sequence). The CDR3 is made up of 12 amino acids.

CDR3 sequence reads: CASTSQRVWGTGELFF. CDR3 DNA sequence: TGTGCCAGCACGAGTCAAAGAGTGTGGGGCACCGGGGAGCTGTTTTTT. This chain uses TRBV12-3 or TRBV12-4 with TRBJ2-2; D is uncertain. CDR3 size: 16 residues. Trimming shortened V by 7 bases and J by 4 bases, and 19 bases separated the two germline ends.

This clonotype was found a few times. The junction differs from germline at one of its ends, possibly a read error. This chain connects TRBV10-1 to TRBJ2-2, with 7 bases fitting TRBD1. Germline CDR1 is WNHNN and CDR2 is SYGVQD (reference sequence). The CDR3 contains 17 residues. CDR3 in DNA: TGCGCCAACAGTGATTTTGTCAGGGGGTCGAACACCGGGGAGCTGTTTTTT. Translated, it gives CANSDFVRGSNTGELFF.

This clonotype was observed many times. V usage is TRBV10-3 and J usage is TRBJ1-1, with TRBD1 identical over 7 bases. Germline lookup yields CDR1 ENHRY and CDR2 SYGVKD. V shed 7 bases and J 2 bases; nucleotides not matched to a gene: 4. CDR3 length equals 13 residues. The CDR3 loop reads CAINGQVNTEAFF. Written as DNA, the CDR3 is TGTGCCATCAATGGACAGGTAAACACTGAAGCTTTCTTT.

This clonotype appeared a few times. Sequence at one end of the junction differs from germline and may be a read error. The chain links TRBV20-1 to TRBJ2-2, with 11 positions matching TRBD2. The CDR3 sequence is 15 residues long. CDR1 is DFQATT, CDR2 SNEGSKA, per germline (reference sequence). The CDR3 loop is CSAVLSGRAAGELCF. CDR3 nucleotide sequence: TGCAGTGCTGTCCTTAGCGGGAGGGCCGCCGGGGAGCTGTGTTTT.

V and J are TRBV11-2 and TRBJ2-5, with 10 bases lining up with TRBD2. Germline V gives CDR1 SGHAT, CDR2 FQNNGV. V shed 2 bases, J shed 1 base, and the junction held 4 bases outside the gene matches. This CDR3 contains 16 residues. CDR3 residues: CASSLWLAGGQETQYF. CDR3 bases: TGTGCCAGCAGCTTATGGTTAGCGGGGGGCCAAGAGACCCAGTACTTC.

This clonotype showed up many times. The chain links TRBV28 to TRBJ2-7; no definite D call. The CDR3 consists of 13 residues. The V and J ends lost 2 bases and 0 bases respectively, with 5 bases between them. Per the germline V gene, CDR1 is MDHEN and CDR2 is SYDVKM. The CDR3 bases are TGTGCCAGCAGTTTACTCCTCTCCTACGAGCAGTACTTC. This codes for CASSLLLSYEQYF.

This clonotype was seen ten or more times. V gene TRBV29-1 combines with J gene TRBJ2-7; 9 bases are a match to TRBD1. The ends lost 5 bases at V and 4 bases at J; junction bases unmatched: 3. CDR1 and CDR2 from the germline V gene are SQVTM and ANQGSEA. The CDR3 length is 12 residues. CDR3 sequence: CSVQGTGYEQYF. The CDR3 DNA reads TGCAGCGTTCAAGGGACAGGGTACGAGCAGTACTTC.

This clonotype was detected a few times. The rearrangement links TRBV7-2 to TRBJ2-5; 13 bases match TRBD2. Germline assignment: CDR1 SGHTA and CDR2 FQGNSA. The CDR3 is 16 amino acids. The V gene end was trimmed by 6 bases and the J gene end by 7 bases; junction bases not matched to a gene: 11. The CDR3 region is CASSPGWTSGSGTQYF. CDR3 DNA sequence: TGTGCCAGCAGTCCAGGTTGGACTAGCGGGAGCGGGACCCAGTACTTC.

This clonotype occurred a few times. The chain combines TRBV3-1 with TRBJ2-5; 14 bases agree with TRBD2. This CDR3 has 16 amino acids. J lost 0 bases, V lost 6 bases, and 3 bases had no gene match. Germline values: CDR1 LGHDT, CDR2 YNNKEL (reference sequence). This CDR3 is CASSRTSGGYQETQYF. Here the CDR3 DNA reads TGTGCCAGCAGTCGGACTAGCGGGGGGTACCAAGAGACCCAGTACTTC.

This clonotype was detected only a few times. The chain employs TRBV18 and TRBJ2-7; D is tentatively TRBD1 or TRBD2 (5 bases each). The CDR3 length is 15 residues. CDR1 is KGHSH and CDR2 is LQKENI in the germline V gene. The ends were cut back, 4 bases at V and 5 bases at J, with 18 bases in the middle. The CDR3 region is CASSRGPPDLHEQYF. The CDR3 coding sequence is TGTGCCAGCTCACGGGGACCCCCCGATCTACACGAGCAGTACTTC.

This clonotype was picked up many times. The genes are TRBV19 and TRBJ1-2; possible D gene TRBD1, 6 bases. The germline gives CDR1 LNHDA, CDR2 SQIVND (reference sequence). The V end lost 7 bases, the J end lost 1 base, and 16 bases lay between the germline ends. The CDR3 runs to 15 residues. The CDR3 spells CASTPGTHRNYGYTF. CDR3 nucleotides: TGTGCCAGTACCCCCGGGACACACCGTAACTATGGCTACACCTTC. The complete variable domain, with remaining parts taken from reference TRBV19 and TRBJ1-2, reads DGGITQSPKYLFRKEGQNVTLSCEQNLNHDAMYWYRQDPGQGLRLIYYSQIVNDFQKGDIAEGYSVSREKKESFPLTVTSAQKNPTAFYLCASTPGTHRNYGYTFGSGTRLTVV.

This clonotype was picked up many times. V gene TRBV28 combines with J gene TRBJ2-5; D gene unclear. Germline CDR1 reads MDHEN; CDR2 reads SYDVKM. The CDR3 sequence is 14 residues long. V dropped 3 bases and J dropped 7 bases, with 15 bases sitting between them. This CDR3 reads CASSLYRASGTQYF. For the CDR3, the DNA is TGTGCCAGCAGTTTGTATAGGGCATCAGGGACCCAGTACTTC.

CDR3 region: CAWGADFGARGFETQYF. The CDR3 DNA sequence: TGTGCCTGGGGTGCCGACTTCGGGGCCAGGGGCTTCGAGACCCAGTACTTC. The chain uses TRBV30 and TRBJ2-5, with TRBD1 as a possible D gene (6 bases). CDR1 and CDR2 (germline): GTSNPN, SVGIG (reference sequence). Trimming cost V 5 bases and J 5 bases, with 27 bases left between them. The CDR3 is made up of 17 amino acids.

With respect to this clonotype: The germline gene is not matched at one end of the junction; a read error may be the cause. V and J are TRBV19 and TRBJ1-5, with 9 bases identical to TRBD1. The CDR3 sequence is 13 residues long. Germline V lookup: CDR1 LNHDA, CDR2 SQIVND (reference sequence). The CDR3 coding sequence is TGTGCCAGTAGGACAGGGGGGAATCAGCCCCAGCAGTTT. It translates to CASRTGGNQPQQF. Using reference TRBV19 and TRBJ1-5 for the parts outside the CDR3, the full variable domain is DGGITQSPKYLFRKEGQNVTLSCEQNLNHDAMYWYRQDPGQGLRLIYYSQIVNDFQKGDIAEGYSVSREKKESFPLTVTSAQKNPTAFYLCASRTGGNQPQQFGDGTRLSIL.

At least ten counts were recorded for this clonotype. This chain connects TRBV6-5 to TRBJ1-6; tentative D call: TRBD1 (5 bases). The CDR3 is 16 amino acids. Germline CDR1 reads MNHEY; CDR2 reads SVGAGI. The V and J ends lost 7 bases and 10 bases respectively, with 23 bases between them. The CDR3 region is CASTSRGGAKVSPLHF. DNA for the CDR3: TGTGCCAGCACTTCTCGAGGAGGGGCGAAGGTGTCACCCCTCCACTTT.

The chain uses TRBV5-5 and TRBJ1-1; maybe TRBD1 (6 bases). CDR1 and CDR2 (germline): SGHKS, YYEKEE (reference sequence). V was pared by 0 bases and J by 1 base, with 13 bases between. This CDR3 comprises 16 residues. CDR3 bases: TGTGCCAGCAGCTTGGGGCAGGGGCGCGGGAACACTGAAGCTTTCTTT. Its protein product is CASSLGQGRGNTEAFF.

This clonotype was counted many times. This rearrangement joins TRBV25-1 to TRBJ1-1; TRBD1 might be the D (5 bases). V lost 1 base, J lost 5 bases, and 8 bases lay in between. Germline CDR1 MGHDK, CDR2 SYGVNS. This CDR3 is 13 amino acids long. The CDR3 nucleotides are TGTGCCAGCAGTGAATGGGGGGGTACTGAAGCTTTCTTT. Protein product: CASSEWGGTEAFF.

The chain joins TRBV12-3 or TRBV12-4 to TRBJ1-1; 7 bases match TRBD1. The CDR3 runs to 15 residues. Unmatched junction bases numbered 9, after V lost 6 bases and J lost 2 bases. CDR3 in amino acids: CASSPQGQPNTEAFF. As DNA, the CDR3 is TGTGCCAGCAGCCCCCAGGGACAGCCTAACACTGAAGCTTTCTTT.

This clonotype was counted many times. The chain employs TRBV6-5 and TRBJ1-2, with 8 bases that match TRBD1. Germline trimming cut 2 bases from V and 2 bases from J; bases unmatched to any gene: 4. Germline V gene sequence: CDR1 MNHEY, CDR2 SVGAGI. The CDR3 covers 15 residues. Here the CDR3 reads CASSYPGTGNYGYTF. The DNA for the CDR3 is TGTGCCAGCAGTTACCCTGGGACAGGAAACTATGGCTACACCTTC.

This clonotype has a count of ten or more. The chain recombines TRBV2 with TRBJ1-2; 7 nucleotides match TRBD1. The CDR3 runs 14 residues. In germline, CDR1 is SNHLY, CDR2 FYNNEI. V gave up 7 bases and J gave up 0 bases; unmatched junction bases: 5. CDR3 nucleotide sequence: TGTGCCAGCACGAGGGGGCCGACTAACTATGGCTACACCTTC. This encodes CASTRGPTNYGYTF.

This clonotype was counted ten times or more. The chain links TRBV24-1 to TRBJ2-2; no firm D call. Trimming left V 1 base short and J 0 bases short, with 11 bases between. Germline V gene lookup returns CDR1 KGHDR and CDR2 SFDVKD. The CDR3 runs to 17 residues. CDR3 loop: CATSDFYGRSNTGELFF. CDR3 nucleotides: TGTGCCACCAGTGATTTTTATGGCAGATCGAACACCGGGGAGCTGTTTTTT.

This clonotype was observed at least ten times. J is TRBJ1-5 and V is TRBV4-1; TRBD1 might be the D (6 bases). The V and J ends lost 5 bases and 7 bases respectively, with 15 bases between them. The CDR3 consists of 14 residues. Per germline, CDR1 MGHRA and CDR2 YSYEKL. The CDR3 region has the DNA TGCGCCAGCAGCACACAGGGTAGAGGGCAGCCCCAGCATTTT. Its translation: CASSTQGRGQPQHF.

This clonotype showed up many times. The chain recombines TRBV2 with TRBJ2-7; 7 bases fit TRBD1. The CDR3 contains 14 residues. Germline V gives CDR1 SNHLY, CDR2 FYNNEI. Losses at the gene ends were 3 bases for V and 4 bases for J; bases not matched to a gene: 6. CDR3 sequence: CASSEERGLYEQYF. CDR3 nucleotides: TGTGCCAGCAGTGAGGAGAGGGGGCTGTACGAGCAGTACTTC.

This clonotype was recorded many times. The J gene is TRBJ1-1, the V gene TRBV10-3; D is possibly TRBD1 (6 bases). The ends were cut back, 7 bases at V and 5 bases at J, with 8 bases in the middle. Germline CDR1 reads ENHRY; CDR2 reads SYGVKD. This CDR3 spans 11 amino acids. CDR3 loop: CAITQGTEAFF. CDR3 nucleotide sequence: TGTGCCATCACCCAGGGGACTGAAGCTTTCTTT.

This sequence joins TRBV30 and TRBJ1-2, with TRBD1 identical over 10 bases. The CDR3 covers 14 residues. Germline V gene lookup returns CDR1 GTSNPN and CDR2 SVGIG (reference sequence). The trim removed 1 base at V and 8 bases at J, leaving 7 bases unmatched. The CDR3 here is CAWSGAGQGVGYTF. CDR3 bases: TGTGCCTGGAGTGGGGCTGGACAGGGGGTCGGCTACACCTTC.

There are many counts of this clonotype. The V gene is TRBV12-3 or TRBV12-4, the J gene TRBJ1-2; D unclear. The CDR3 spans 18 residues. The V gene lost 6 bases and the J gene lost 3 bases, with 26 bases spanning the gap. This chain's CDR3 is CASSTTGYGYTSDYGYTF. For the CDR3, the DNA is TGTGCCAGCAGCACTACTGGCTATGGCTACACCTCAGACTATGGCTACACCTTC.

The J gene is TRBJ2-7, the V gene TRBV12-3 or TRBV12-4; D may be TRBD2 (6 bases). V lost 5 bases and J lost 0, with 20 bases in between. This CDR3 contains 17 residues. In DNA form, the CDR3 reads TGTGCCAGCAGTAAAATTTGGCCGGGACTCGGCTCCTACGAGCAGTACTTC. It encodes CASSKIWPGLGSYEQYF.

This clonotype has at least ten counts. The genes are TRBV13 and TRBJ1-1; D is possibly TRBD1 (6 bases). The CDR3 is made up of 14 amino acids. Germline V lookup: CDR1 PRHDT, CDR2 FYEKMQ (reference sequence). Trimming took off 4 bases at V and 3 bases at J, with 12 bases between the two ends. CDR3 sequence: CASSSRGFYTEAFF. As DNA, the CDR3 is TGTGCCAGCAGCTCAAGGGGGTTCTACACTGAAGCTTTCTTT. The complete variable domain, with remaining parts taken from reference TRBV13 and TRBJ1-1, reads AAGVIQSPRHLIKEKRETATLKCYPIPRHDTVYWYQQGPGQDPQFLISFYEKMQSDKGSIPDRFSAQQFSDYHSELNMSSLELGDSALYFCASSSRGFYTEAFFGQGTRLTVV.

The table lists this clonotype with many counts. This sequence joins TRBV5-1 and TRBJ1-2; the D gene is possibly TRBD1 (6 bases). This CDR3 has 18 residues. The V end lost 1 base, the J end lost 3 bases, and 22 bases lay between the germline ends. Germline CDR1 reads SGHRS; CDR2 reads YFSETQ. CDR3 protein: CASSLQGIGSGRDYGYTF. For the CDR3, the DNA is TGCGCCAGCAGCTTGCAGGGGATCGGATCGGGGAGGGACTATGGCTACACCTTC.